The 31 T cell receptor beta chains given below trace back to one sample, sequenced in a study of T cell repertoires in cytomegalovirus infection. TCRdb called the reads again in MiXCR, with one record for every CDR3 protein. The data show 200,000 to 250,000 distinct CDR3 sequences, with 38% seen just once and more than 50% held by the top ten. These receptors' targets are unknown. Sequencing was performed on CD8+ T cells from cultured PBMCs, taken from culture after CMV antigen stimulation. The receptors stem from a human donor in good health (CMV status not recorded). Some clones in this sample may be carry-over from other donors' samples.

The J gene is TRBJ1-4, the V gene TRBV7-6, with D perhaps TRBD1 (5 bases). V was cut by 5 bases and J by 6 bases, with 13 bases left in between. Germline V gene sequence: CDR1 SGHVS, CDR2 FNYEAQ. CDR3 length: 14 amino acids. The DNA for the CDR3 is TGTGCCAGCAGCCAGACGGGGGACGATGAAAAACTGTTTTTT. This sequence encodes CASSQTGDDEKLFF.

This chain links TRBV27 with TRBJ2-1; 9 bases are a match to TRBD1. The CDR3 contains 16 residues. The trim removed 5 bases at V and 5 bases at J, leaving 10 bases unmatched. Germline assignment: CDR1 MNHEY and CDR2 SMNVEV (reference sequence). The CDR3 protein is CASSTYRDRVNNEQFF. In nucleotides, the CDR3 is TGTGCCAGCAGTACATACCGGGACAGGGTGAACAATGAGCAGTTCTTC.

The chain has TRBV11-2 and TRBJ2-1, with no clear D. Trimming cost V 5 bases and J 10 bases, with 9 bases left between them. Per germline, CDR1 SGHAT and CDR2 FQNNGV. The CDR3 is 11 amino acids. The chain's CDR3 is CASSRTREQFF. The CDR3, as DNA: TGTGCCAGCAGCCGTACGAGAGAGCAGTTCTTC.

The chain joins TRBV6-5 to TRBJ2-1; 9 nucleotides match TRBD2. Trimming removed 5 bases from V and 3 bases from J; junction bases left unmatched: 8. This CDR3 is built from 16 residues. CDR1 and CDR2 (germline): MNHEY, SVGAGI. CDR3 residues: CASSLYSGSNYNEQFF. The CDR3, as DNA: TGTGCCAGCAGTCTGTATAGCGGGAGTAACTACAATGAGCAGTTCTTC.

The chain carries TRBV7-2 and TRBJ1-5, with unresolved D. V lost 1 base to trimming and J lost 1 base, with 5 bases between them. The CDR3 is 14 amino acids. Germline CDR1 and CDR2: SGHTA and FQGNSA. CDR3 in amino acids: CASSLVDSNQPQHF. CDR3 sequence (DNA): TGTGCCAGCAGCTTAGTAGACAGCAATCAGCCCCAGCATTTT.

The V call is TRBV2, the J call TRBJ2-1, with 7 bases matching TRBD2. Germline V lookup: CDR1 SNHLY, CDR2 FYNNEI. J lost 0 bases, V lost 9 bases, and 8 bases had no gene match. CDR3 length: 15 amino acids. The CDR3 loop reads CASRRSGASYNEQFF. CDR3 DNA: TGTGCCAGTCGAAGGAGCGGGGCCTCCTACAATGAGCAGTTCTTC.

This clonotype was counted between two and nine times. The CDR3 DNA reads as TGTGCCAGCAGCTTTGAGGTCGGGACTAGCCACATTAGGAGCTCCTACGAGCAGTACTTC. It yields the protein CASSFEVGTSHIRSSYEQYF. The chain couples TRBV7-9 to TRBJ2-7; 9 bases agree with TRBD2. The ends lost 3 bases at V and 0 bases at J; junction bases unmatched: 18. The CDR3 extends over 20 amino acids. In germline, CDR1 is SEHNR, CDR2 FQNEAQ (reference sequence).

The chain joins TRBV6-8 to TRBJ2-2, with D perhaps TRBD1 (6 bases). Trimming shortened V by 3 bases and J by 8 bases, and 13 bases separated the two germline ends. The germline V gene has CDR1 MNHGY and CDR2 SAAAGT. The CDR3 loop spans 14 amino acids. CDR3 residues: CASSYRTAQGELFF. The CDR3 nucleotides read TGTGCCAGCAGTTATAGGACAGCTCAGGGGGAGCTGTTTTTT.

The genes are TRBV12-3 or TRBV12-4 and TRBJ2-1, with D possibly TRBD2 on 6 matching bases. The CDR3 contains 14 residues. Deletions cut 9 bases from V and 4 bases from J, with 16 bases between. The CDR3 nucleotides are TGTGCCAGTGCAGGTCTGGGAGGTTACAATGAGCAGTTCTTC. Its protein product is CASAGLGGYNEQFF.

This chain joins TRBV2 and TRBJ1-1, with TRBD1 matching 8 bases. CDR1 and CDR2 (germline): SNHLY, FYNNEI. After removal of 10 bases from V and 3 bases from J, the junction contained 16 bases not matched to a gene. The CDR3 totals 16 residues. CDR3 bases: TGTGCCACCATCGGGGTCTCCGGGACAGGAGACACTGAAGCTTTCTTT. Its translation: CATIGVSGTGDTEAFF.

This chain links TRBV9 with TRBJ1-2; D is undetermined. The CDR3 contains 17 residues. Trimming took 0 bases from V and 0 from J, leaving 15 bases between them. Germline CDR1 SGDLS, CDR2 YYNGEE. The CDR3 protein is CASSVEGSWRANYGYTF. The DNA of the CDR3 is TGTGCCAGCAGCGTAGAGGGCAGTTGGAGAGCTAACTATGGCTACACCTTC.

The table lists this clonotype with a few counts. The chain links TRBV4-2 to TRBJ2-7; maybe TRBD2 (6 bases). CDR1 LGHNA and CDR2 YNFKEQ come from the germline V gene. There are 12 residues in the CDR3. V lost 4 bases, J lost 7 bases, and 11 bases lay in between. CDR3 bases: TGTGCCAGCAGCCCTAGCGCCCGGGAGCAGTACTTC. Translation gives CASSPSAREQYF.

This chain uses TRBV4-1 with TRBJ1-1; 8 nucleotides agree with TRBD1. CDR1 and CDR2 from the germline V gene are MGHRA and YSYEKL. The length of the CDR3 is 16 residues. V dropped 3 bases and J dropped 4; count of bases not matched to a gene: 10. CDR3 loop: CASSHGNRGIGTEAFF. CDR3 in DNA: TGCGCCAGCAGCCACGGAAACAGGGGGATTGGCACTGAAGCTTTCTTT.

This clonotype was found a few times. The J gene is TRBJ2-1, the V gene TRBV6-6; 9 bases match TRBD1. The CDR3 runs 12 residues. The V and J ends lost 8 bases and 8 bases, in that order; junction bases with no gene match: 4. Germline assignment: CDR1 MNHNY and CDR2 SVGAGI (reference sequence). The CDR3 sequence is CASLDRGDEQFF. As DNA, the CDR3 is TGTGCCAGCTTGGACAGGGGCGATGAGCAGTTCTTC.

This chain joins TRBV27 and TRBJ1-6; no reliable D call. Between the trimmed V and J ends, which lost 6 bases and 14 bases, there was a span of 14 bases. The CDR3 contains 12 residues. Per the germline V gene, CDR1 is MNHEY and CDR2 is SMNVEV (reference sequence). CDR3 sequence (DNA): TGTGCCAGCAGCTCAGTCAGGCGGGCCCTCCACTTT. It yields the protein CASSSVRRALHF.

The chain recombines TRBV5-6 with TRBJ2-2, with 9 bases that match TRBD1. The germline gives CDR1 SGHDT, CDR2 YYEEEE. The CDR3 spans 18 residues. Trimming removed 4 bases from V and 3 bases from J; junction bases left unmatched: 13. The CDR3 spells CASSLAPTGTGYTGELFF. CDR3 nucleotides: TGTGCCAGCAGCCTCGCCCCTACCGGGACAGGGTACACCGGGGAGCTGTTTTTT.

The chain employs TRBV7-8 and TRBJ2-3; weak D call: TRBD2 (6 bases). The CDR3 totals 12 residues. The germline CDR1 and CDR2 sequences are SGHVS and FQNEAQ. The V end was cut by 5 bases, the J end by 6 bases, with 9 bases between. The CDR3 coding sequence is TGTGCCAGCAGCATACGGGGGGATACGCAGTATTTT. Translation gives CASSIRGDTQYF. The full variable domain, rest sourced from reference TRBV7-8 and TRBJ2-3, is GAGVSQSPRYKVAKRGQDVALRCDPISGHVSLFWYQQALGQGPEFLTYFQNEAQLDKSGLPSDRFFAERPEGSVSTLKIQRTQQEDSAVYLCASSIRGDTQYFGPGTRLTVL.

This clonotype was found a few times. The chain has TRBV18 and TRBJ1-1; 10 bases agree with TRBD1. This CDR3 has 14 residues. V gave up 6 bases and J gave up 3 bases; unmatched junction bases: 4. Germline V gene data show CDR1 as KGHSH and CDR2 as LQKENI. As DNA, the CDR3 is TGTGCCAGCTCGCCCGGGACAGGGGACACTGAAGCTTTCTTT. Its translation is CASSPGTGDTEAFF.

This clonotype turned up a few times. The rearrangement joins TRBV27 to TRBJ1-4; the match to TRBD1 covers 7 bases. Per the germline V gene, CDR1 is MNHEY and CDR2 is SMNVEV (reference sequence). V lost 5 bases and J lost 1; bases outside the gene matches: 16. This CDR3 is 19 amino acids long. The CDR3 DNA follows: TGTGCCAGCAGTCCCTGGGTGACGGGACAGCTACTAACTAATGAAAAACTGTTTTTT. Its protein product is CASSPWVTGQLLTNEKLFF.

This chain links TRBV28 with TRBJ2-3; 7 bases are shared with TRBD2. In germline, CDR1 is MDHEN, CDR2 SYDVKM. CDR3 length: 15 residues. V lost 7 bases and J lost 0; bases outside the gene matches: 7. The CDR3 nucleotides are TGTGCCAGCAACCTTCTGGGGGGGAGCACAGATACGCAGTATTTT. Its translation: CASNLLGGSTDTQYF.

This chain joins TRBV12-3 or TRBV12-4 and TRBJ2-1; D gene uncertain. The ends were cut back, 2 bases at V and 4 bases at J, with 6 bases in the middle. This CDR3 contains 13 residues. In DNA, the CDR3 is TGTGCCAGCAGTTTAAGCCCGTACAATGAGCAGTTCTTC. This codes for CASSLSPYNEQFF.

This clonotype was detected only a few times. CDR3 in DNA: TGTGCCAGCAGTGCGAGCCAGGGCTCGCTGCTTTTCACCGGGGAGCTGTTTTTT. Protein sequence: CASSASQGSLLFTGELFF. The V gene is TRBV12-3 or TRBV12-4, the J gene TRBJ2-2; D may be TRBD1 (5 bases). V gave up 5 bases and J gave up 4 bases, with 23 bases separating them. CDR3 size: 18 residues.

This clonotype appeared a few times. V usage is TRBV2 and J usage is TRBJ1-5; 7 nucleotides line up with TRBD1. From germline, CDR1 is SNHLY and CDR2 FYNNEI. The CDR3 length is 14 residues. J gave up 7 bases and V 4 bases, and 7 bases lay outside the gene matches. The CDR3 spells CASSVEGAGQPQHF. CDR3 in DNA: TGTGCCAGCAGTGTTGAGGGGGCAGGACAGCCCCAGCATTTT. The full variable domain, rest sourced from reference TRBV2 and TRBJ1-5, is EPEVTQTPSHQVTQMGQEVILRCVPISNHLYFYWYRQILGQKVEFLVSFYNNEISEKSEIFDDQFSVERPDGSNFTLKIRSTKLEDSAMYFCASSVEGAGQPQHFGDGTRLSIL.

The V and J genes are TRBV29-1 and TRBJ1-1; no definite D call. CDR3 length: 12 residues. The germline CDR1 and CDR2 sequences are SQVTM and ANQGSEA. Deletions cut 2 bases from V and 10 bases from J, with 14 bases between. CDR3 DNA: TGCAGCGTTGAAATGGTCGCAGGCTCAGCTTTCTTT. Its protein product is CSVEMVAGSAFF.

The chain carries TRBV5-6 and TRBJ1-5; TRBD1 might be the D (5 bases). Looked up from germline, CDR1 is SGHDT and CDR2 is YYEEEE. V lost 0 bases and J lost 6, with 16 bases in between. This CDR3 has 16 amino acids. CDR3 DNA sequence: TGTGCCAGCAGCTTGGCCGGTCAGGGCCTCTCTCAGCCCCAGCATTTT. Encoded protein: CASSLAGQGLSQPQHF.

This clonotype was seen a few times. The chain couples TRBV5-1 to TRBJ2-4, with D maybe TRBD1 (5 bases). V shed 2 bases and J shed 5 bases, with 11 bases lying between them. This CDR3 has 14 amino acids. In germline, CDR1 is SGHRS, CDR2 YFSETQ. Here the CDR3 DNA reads TGCGCCAGCAGCTTCGGAAGGGGTCAAAACATTCAGTACTTC. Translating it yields CASSFGRGQNIQYF.

The CDR3 is CASSNLAGGFYEQFF. The CDR3 DNA reads TGTGCCAGCAGTAACCTAGCGGGAGGGTTCTATGAGCAGTTCTTC. The J gene is TRBJ2-1, the V gene TRBV12-3 or TRBV12-4, with 12 bases identical to TRBD2. This CDR3 is built from 15 residues. Trimming removed 5 bases from V and 8 bases from J; junction bases left unmatched: 7.

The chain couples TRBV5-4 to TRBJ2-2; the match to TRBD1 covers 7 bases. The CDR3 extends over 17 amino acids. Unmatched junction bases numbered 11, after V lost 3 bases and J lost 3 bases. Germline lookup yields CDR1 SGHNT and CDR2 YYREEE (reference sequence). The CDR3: CASSSPTGKADTGELFF. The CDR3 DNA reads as TGTGCCAGCAGCTCCCCGACAGGGAAGGCGGACACCGGGGAGCTGTTTTTT. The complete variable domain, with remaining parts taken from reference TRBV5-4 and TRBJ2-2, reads ETGVTQSPTHLIKTRGQQVTLRCSSQSGHNTVSWYQQALGQGPQFIFQYYREEENGRGNFPPRFSGLQFPNYSSELNVNALELDDSALYLCASSSPTGKADTGELFFGEGSRLTVL.

CDR3 loop: CASSTTGGEKLFF. DNA for the CDR3: TGTGCCAGCAGTACGACAGGGGGTGAAAAACTGTTTTTT. The chain combines TRBV6-5 with TRBJ1-4; 9 positions match TRBD1. The CDR3 length is 13 residues. Per the germline V gene, CDR1 is MNHEY and CDR2 is SVGAGI. Germline trimming cut 5 bases from V and 7 bases from J; bases unmatched to any gene: 2.

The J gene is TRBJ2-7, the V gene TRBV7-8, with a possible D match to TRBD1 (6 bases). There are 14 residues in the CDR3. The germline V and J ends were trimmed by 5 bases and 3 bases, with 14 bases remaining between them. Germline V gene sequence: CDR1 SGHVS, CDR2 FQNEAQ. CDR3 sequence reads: CASSTSGTYYEQYF. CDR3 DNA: TGTGCCAGCAGCACATCCGGGACATACTACGAGCAGTACTTC.

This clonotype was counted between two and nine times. CDR3: CASSPGTGGTGELFF. CDR3 sequence (DNA): TGTGCCAGCAGCCCCGGGACAGGGGGCACCGGGGAGCTGTTTTTT. This rearrangement joins TRBV7-2 to TRBJ2-2; 11 bases align to TRBD1. CDR3 length equals 15 residues. Germline lookup yields CDR1 SGHTA and CDR2 FQGNSA. V shed 5 bases and J 4 bases; nucleotides not matched to a gene: 3.